The rows below give T cell receptor beta chains drawn from one sample of a study of T cell responses to AZD1222 COVID-19 vaccine. Profiled with immunoSEQ multiplex PCR; TCRdb holds only in-frame clones, not every one. The table lists some 120,000 clones, more than 75% of them singletons. This sample comprised peripheral blood, obtained on day 0 of AZD1222 vaccination. The receptors originated from an adult in good health. CDR3s include the opening cysteine and the closing phenylalanine or tryptophan. Each record gives: J gene, V gene, CDR3 protein.

>TRBJ1-5|TRBV12-3/TRBV12-4
CASRGQGDQPQHF
>TRBJ2-2|TRBV10-3
CAISAEAALTGELFF
>TRBJ2-1|TRBV4-1
CASSQESSGGIYNEQFF
>TRBJ2-2|TRBV27
CAPRAFGELFF
>TRBJ1-2|TRBV10-3
CAISGGQGAHGYTF
>TRBJ2-2|TRBV5-1
CASSFIPGLASGELFF
>TRBJ1-5|TRBV6-5
CASRPDGDQPQHF
>TRBJ1-5|TRBV27
CASSFRQGSNQPQHF
>TRBJ1-1|TRBV19
CASRKDRNTEAFF
>TRBJ2-7|TRBV5-5
CASSLRLAVYEQYF
>TRBJ2-1|TRBV11-2
CASRQAGTAPYNEQFF
>TRBJ2-1|TRBV14
CASSQAGRTAYNEQFF
>TRBJ2-5|TRBV11-2
CASSLVGGSSETQYF
>TRBJ2-7|TRBV6-2/TRBV6-3
CASSPRLADNEQYF
>TRBJ2-5|TRBV7-8
CASSPGGTQETQYF
>TRBJ1-1|TRBV7-9
CASSHLGPGNTEAFF
>TRBJ1-3|TRBV5-4
CASSLTGSTGNTIYF
>TRBJ1-4|TRBV7-7
CASSSRQGANEKLFF
>TRBJ1-5|TRBV19
CASSKTGADQPQHF
>TRBJ1-2|TRBV7-9
CASSAGAGTGYTF
>TRBJ1-4|TRBV7-9
CASSLSSGVSEKLFF
>TRBJ2-1|TRBV29-1
CSVEDFGTGGLGQFF
>TRBJ2-7|TRBV6-6
CASRRTAYEQYF
>TRBJ2-3|TRBV6-2/TRBV6-3
CASSYPRTSGSDGDTQYF
>TRBJ2-5|TRBV7-9
CASSFRQGPGETQYF
>TRBJ1-2|TRBV2
CASTPPVAVRGYTF